The next 30 T cell receptor beta chains were all read from a single sample in a study of CD8+CD57+ T cells in acquired aplastic anemia. Patients chosen for sequencing had CD8+CD57+ cells that had expanded, as shown by flow cytometry. According to the study, genomic DNA was the template for TCR beta VDJ and CDR3 profiling. Each CDR3 protein is one row after TCRdb ran MiXCR on the reads. The sample lists about 160,000 distinct CDR3 sequences, 40% to 60% seen once, with more than 30% in the top ten. Sequencing was carried out using sorted CD4+, CD8+, or CD8+CD57+ T cells (not recorded which) from PBMCs. Source of these receptors: a human donor with aplastic anemia.

This clonotype has ten or more counts. The chain uses TRBV25-1 and TRBJ1-1, with 7 bases identical to TRBD1. The CDR3 covers 17 residues. V lost 1 base to trimming and J lost 0 bases; unmatched junction nucleotides: 8. Germline V gene data show CDR1 as MGHDK and CDR2 as SYGVNS. The CDR3 nucleotides are TGTGCCAGCAGTGAATCACAGGGGAGAACTCTGAACACTGAAGCTTTCTTT. The encoded protein is CASSESQGRTLNTEAFF.

V is TRBV29-1 and J is TRBJ1-1; 7 nucleotides align to TRBD1. Germline V gene lookup returns CDR1 SQVTM and CDR2 ANQGSEA. With V trimmed by 7 bases and J by 9 bases, 8 bases remained unmatched. The CDR3 spans 11 residues. CDR3 nucleotide sequence: TGCAGCGATAAACAGGGGCCTAAAGCTTTCTTT. Protein sequence: CSDKQGPKAFF.

This clonotype was seen a handful of times. The CDR3 DNA is TGTGCCAGCAGTTACAGTGGGGTGGAAGAAGAGACCCAGTACTTC. It yields the protein CASSYSGVEEETQYF. This chain uses TRBV6-2 or TRBV6-3 with TRBJ2-5, with unresolved D. This CDR3 contains 15 residues. The germline V and J ends were trimmed by 2 bases and 3 bases, with 13 bases remaining between them. CDR1 is MNHEY, CDR2 SVGEGT, per germline.

This clonotype was counted a single time. This sequence joins TRBV19 and TRBJ1-1; 7 positions match TRBD1. V was pared by 4 bases and J by 0 bases, with 5 bases of the junction left unmatched. Germline CDR1 and CDR2: LNHDA and SQIVND (reference sequence). This CDR3 spans 15 amino acids. Here the CDR3 DNA reads TGTGCCAGTAGTACTAGGGGACAGCTGAACACTGAAGCTTTCTTT. It specifies CASSTRGQLNTEAFF. The full variable domain, completed using reference TRBV19 and TRBJ1-1, is DGGITQSPKYLFRKEGQNVTLSCEQNLNHDAMYWYRQDPGQGLRLIYYSQIVNDFQKGDIAEGYSVSREKKESFPLTVTSAQKNPTAFYLCASSTRGQLNTEAFFGQGTRLTVV.

This clonotype was detected only once. J is TRBJ2-3 and V is TRBV20-1; 11 bases are shared with TRBD1. Germline loops: CDR1 DFQATT, CDR2 SNEGSKA (reference sequence). J lost 5 bases, V lost 6 bases, and 10 bases had no gene match. This CDR3 has 15 residues. CDR3 sequence (DNA): TGCAGTGCAGAAGGACAGGGGGCCTACAGAGATACGCAGTATTTT. It is translated as CSAEGQGAYRDTQYF.

J is TRBJ2-5 and V is TRBV7-6; the D is unclear. V was cut by 1 base and J by 0 bases, with 3 bases left in between. Germline assignment: CDR1 SGHVS and CDR2 FNYEAQ. The CDR3 is made up of 13 amino acids. CDR3 region: CASSLVNQETQYF. As DNA, the CDR3 is TGTGCCAGCAGCTTAGTAAACCAAGAGACCCAGTACTTC. The full variable domain, in which reference TRBV7-6 and TRBJ2-5 provide the parts outside the CDR3, is GAGVSQSPRYKVTKRGQDVALRCDPISGHVSLYWYRQALGQGPEFLTYFNYEAQQDKSGLPNDRFSAERPEGSISTLTIQRTEQRDSAMYRCASSLVNQETQYFGPGTRLLVL.

This sequence joins TRBV24-1 and TRBJ2-5; D may match TRBD1 or TRBD2 (5 bases each). Germline CDR1 and CDR2: KGHDR and SFDVKD. Trimming removed 9 bases from V and 2 bases from J, with 12 bases in between. This CDR3 is built from 13 residues. In DNA, the CDR3 is TGTGCCACCTGTAGGGACGGACAAGAGACCCAGTACTTC. Encoded protein: CATCRDGQETQYF.

The table lists this clonotype with a few counts. The chain uses TRBV15 and TRBJ2-2; 7 positions match TRBD2. This CDR3 has 15 residues. CDR1 LNHNV and CDR2 YYDKDF come from the germline V gene (reference sequence). V lost 0 bases, J lost 4 bases, and 2 bases stayed unmatched. The CDR3 region is CATSRDREGTGELFF. The CDR3 region has the DNA TGTGCCACCAGCAGAGACAGGGAGGGCACCGGGGAGCTGTTTTTT.

A single count supports this clonotype. The V call is TRBV10-3, the J call TRBJ2-7; TRBD2 matches at 8 bases. There are 14 residues in the CDR3. Germline V gene sequence: CDR1 ENHRY, CDR2 SYGVKD. CDR3 loop: CALRRGDGPYEQYF. Here the CDR3 DNA reads TGTGCTTTACGGCGGGGGGACGGCCCCTACGAGCAGTACTTC.

This clonotype appeared a few times. The V gene is TRBV7-9, the J gene TRBJ2-7; 8 bases agree with TRBD1. J gave up 7 bases and V 6 bases, and 5 bases lay outside the gene matches. CDR1 and CDR2 (germline): SEHNR, FQNEAQ (reference sequence). The CDR3 consists of 12 residues. The CDR3 sequence is CASRPTGGEQYF. The CDR3 region has the DNA TGTGCCAGCAGGCCCACAGGGGGAGAGCAGTACTTC. The variable domain in full, completed from reference TRBV7-9 and TRBJ2-7, reads DTGVSQNPRHKITKRGQNVTFRCDPISEHNRLYWYRQTLGQGPEFLTYFQNEAQLEKSRLLSDRFSAERPKGSFSTLEIQRTEQGDSAMYLCASRPTGGEQYFGPGTRLTVT.

This chain connects TRBV20-1 to TRBJ2-5; no firm D call. The CDR3 is 13 residues long. V gave up 6 bases and J gave up 0 bases, with 11 bases separating them. Germline lookup yields CDR1 DFQATT and CDR2 SNEGSKA (reference sequence). CDR3 coding DNA: TGCAGTGCCGAAGGACGGGACCAAGAGACCCAGTACTTC. It encodes CSAEGRDQETQYF.

CDR3 nucleotides: TGTGCCAGCAGCCCAGGTTGGGGTGCGGTTGGCAATCAGCCCCAGCATTTT. This encodes CASSPGWGAVGNQPQHF. This sequence joins TRBV4-2 and TRBJ1-5, with no clear D. The CDR3 extends over 17 amino acids. The germline gives CDR1 LGHNA, CDR2 YNFKEQ. V was shortened by 4 bases and J by 2 bases, with 18 bases between the two germline ends.

In regard to this clonotype: This may arise from a read error, as a much more abundant clone is one base away. The V call is TRBV2, the J call TRBJ2-5, with D possibly matching TRBD2 (5 bases). Germline V CDR1 and CDR2: SNHLY, FYNNEI. The CDR3 extends over 10 amino acids. The CDR3 loop reads CASSRTPPNF. The CDR3 bases are TGTGCCAGCAGTCGGACTCCCCCGAACTTC.

This chain connects TRBV25-1 to TRBJ1-2, with D tentatively TRBD1 (5 bases). Germline-derived CDR1 and CDR2 are MGHDK and SYGVNS. V was pared by 2 bases and J by 8 bases, with 18 bases between. This CDR3 contains 15 residues. Written as DNA, the CDR3 is TGTGCCAGCAGTGAAACAACGTCAGGGTTTGAGGGCTACACCTTC. Translated: CASSETTSGFEGYTF.

The V and J genes are TRBV6-2 or TRBV6-3 and TRBJ2-2, with 7 bases matching TRBD2. The CDR3 totals 20 residues. J lost 0 bases, V lost 1 base, and 14 bases had no gene match. Looked up from germline, CDR1 is MNHEY and CDR2 is SVGEGT. The CDR3 DNA is TGTGCCAGCAGTTACTGGGAGGGTCCCCAGGGCTGTGCGAACACCGGGGAGCTGTTTTTT. Protein: CASSYWEGPQGCANTGELFF.

The rearrangement uses TRBV4-2 and TRBJ2-5, with unresolved D. Per germline, CDR1 LGHNA and CDR2 YNFKEQ. This CDR3 spans 13 amino acids. Trimming left V 3 bases short and J 5 bases short, with 10 bases between. For the CDR3, the DNA is TGTGCCAGCAGCCAGGGGTTTAGCGAGACCCAGTACTTC. This gives the protein CASSQGFSETQYF.

On this clonotype: The limits of the CDR3 on the DNA are not certain, so only TCRdb's listed CDR3 is given. The genes are TRBV20-1 and TRBJ2-1; the table assigns TRBD2, which was not confirmed against the DNA. The CDR3 is 15 amino acids in total, end residues counted. Germline CDR1 is DFQATT and CDR2 is SNEGSKA (reference sequence). The CDR3 sequence: CSAYQVAGGSNEQLF.

The chain couples TRBV11-3 to TRBJ2-7, with a possible D match to TRBD2 (6 bases). Germline CDR1 and CDR2: SGHNT and YENEEA. The CDR3 length is 14 residues. V lost 1 base and J lost 3, with 10 bases in between. CDR3 sequence reads: CASSLGRDLYEQYF. CDR3 nucleotides: TGTGCCAGCAGCTTAGGGCGGGACCTCTACGAGCAGTACTTC.

The gene calls are TRBV29-1 and TRBJ2-7; 7 bases match TRBD1. Germline V gene data show CDR1 as SQVTM and CDR2 as ANQGSEA. The CDR3 has 16 amino acids. J was trimmed by 0 bases and V by 4 bases; bases with no gene match: 12. The CDR3 is CSVGVAGTASSYEQYF. CDR3 sequence (DNA): TGCAGCGTTGGGGTCGCCGGGACAGCAAGCTCCTACGAGCAGTACTTC.

The genes are TRBV3-1 and TRBJ2-3; TRBD2 matches at 11 bases. This CDR3 contains 19 residues. CDR1 is LGHDT and CDR2 is YNNKEL in the germline V gene (reference sequence). V dropped 0 bases and J dropped 1; count of bases not matched to a gene: 9. The CDR3 spells CASSQEGASGRRGTDTQYF. CDR3 DNA sequence: TGTGCCAGCAGCCAAGAGGGGGCTAGCGGGAGGCGGGGCACAGATACGCAGTATTTT.

This clonotype has ten or more counts. The chain employs TRBV7-3 and TRBJ2-7; a weak D match, TRBD2 (6 bases). This CDR3 is built from 15 residues. Germline CDR1 and CDR2: SGHTA and FQGTGA. Trimming cost V 2 bases and J 0 bases, with 11 bases left between them. CDR3 in DNA: TGTGCCAGCAGCTTAGGAGCGGGCCCCTCCTACGAGCAGTACTTC. As protein: CASSLGAGPSYEQYF.

This clonotype showed up many times. V gene TRBV5-5 combines with J gene TRBJ2-7, with 7 bases aligning to TRBD1. CDR1 and CDR2 (germline): SGHKS, YYEKEE (reference sequence). CDR3 size: 15 residues. Germline trimming cut 1 base from V and 1 base from J; bases unmatched to any gene: 5. CDR3 sequence (DNA): TGTGCCAGCAGCTTGTGGGACAGCCTTTCCTACGAGCAGTACTTC. Translated, it gives CASSLWDSLSYEQYF.

This clonotype showed up many times. This chain connects TRBV15 to TRBJ2-7, with 11 bases that match TRBD2. The ends lost 3 bases at V and 3 bases at J; junction bases unmatched: 4. The germline gives CDR1 LNHNV, CDR2 YYDKDF (reference sequence). The CDR3 runs to 15 residues. CDR3 loop: CATSSLLAGDYEQYF. DNA for the CDR3: TGTGCCACCAGCAGCCTACTAGCGGGAGACTACGAGCAGTACTTC.

This clonotype has more than one count but fewer than ten. J is TRBJ1-6 and V is TRBV5-6; TRBD1 matches at 8 bases. V trimming: 4 bases; J trimming: 5 bases; junction bases outside the gene matches: 5. CDR1 is SGHDT and CDR2 is YYEEEE in the germline V gene. The CDR3 contains 15 residues. CDR3 sequence: CASSLRQGNNSPLHF. The CDR3 nucleotides are TGTGCCAGCAGCCTAAGACAGGGGAATAATTCACCCCTCCACTTT.

The chain couples TRBV20-1 to TRBJ2-5; 7 bases line up with TRBD2. This CDR3 has 15 residues. Per the germline V gene, CDR1 is DFQATT and CDR2 is SNEGSKA (reference sequence). With 0 bases clipped from V and 2 bases from J, the junction kept 6 bases outside the gene matches. CDR3 bases: TGCAGTGCTAGAGATGTATCGGGAGGTCAAGAGACCCAGTACTTC. This translates into CSARDVSGGQETQYF.

This clonotype was seen repeatedly, ten times or more. V is TRBV7-9 and J is TRBJ2-2, with D perhaps matching TRBD2 (5 bases). This CDR3 has 15 residues. The germline gives CDR1 SEHNR, CDR2 FQNEAQ (reference sequence). Trimming pared 3 bases from V and 5 bases from J, leaving 13 bases between. CDR3 sequence (DNA): TGTGCCAGCAGCTTTAACCCTGCGGGTACCGGGGAGCTGTTTTTT. Translation: CASSFNPAGTGELFF.

This clonotype was seen only a few times. This rearrangement joins TRBV24-1 to TRBJ2-1; 16 nucleotides align to TRBD2. Germline loops: CDR1 KGHDR, CDR2 SFDVKD. The CDR3 covers 16 residues. The ends lost 4 bases at V and 10 bases at J; junction bases unmatched: 6. The CDR3 sequence is CATSDPGLAGGGEQFF. CDR3 nucleotide sequence: TGTGCCACCAGTGACCCGGGACTAGCGGGAGGGGGGGAGCAGTTCTTC.

The rearrangement uses TRBV24-1 and TRBJ2-3, with 14 bases lining up with TRBD2. The germline V gene has CDR1 KGHDR and CDR2 SFDVKD. V trimming: 3 bases; J trimming: 2 bases; junction bases outside the gene matches: 3. The CDR3 runs to 17 residues. The CDR3 is CATSDPTSGGVTDTQYF. CDR3 nucleotide sequence: TGTGCCACCAGTGATCCGACTAGCGGGGGGGTCACAGATACGCAGTATTTT.

This clonotype was observed many times. The V call is TRBV9, the J call TRBJ2-3; 9 positions match TRBD2. The V gene's germline CDR1 is SGDLS and CDR2 YYNGEE. CDR3 length: 16 amino acids. V trimming: 0 bases; J trimming: 6 bases; junction bases outside the gene matches: 8. The CDR3 loop reads CASSVEGGRASDTQYF. The CDR3 nucleotides are TGTGCCAGCAGCGTAGAAGGCGGGAGGGCCTCTGATACGCAGTATTTT.

This chain connects TRBV2 to TRBJ2-1; 9 positions match TRBD2. The V gene end was trimmed by 5 bases and the J gene end by 5 bases; junction bases not matched to a gene: 10. Germline-derived CDR1 and CDR2 are SNHLY and FYNNEI. The CDR3 totals 16 residues. In DNA, the CDR3 is TGTGCCAGCAGTACCTTAGCGGGGGCCTCGGACAATGAGCAGTTCTTC. Protein: CASSTLAGASDNEQFF.